A single sample gave rise to the 27 T cell receptor beta chains below, sequenced in a study of T cell repertoires in cytomegalovirus infection. TCRdb ran MiXCR on the reads and lists one entry per CDR3 protein. The table has 830,000 or so distinct CDR3 sequences, 30% to 35% seen once; the top ten hold about an eighth. Antigens of these TCRs are unknown. This specimen consisted of cultured CD8+ T cells from PBMCs, obtained from culture after CMV antigen stimulation. The receptor source for this set is a human donor in good health (CMV status not recorded). Some clones in this sample may be carry-over from other donors' samples.

Regarding this clonotype: Relative to the germline gene, one junction end is altered; a read error may explain this. The chain is built from TRBV5-6 and TRBJ2-1; 10 nucleotides align to TRBD2. The germline gives CDR1 SGHDT, CDR2 YYEEEE. The CDR3 is made up of 15 amino acids. The DNA of the CDR3 is TGTGCCGGCAGCTTTACGGGACTAGCGATCAATGAGCAGTTCTTC. Protein sequence: CAGSFTGLAINEQFF.

The J gene is TRBJ2-2, the V gene TRBV11-2; possibly TRBD2 for D (6 bases). The CDR3 contains 16 residues. Trimming shortened V by 5 bases and J by 0 bases, and 13 bases separated the two germline ends. Germline V gives CDR1 SGHAT, CDR2 FQNNGV. CDR3 in DNA: TGTGCCAGCAGCGGCGGGGTAGTGGCGAACACCGGGGAGCTGTTTTTT. Encoded protein: CASSGGVVANTGELFF.

This clonotype was recorded a few times. The chain's CDR3 is CATSRSGGGGTYNEQFF. The CDR3 DNA follows: TGTGCCACCAGCAGATCAGGGGGCGGCGGGACCTACAATGAGCAGTTCTTC. The genes are TRBV15 and TRBJ2-1, with 8 bases identical to TRBD1. V gave up 2 bases and J gave up 2 bases; unmatched junction bases: 8. CDR1 is LNHNV, CDR2 YYDKDF, per germline (reference sequence). CDR3 length equals 17 residues.

This clonotype was detected a few times. The chain is built from TRBV4-1 and TRBJ1-4; 9 bases match TRBD1. The junction had 1 base not matched to a gene; V was cut back by 1 base and J by 4 bases. CDR1 is MGHRA, CDR2 YSYEKL, per germline. The CDR3 totals 15 residues. DNA of the CDR3: TGCGCCAGCAGCCAAGCGACAGGGGGTAATGAAAAACTGTTTTTT. Protein sequence: CASSQATGGNEKLFF.

This clonotype was seen many times. This rearrangement joins TRBV12-3 or TRBV12-4 to TRBJ2-5, with D unresolved. The CDR3 is 11 amino acids. The V and J ends lost 4 bases and 4 bases respectively, with 4 bases between them. CDR3 DNA sequence: TGTGCCAGCAGTTCGGCAGAGACCCAGTACTTC. It specifies CASSSAETQYF.

The rearrangement joins TRBV28 to TRBJ1-1; D gene ambiguous. The V gene's germline CDR1 is MDHEN and CDR2 SYDVKM. Trimming removed 2 bases at V and 8 bases at J, with 15 bases between. The length of the CDR3 is 14 residues. The CDR3 DNA follows: TGTGCCAGCAGTTTAAGAATGGGTATAGGGGAAGCTTTCTTT. It translates to CASSLRMGIGEAFF.

V and J are TRBV27 and TRBJ2-1; D unresolved. Trimming removed 5 bases at V and 3 bases at J, with 8 bases between. The CDR3 is 13 amino acids. CDR1 and CDR2 (germline): MNHEY, SMNVEV (reference sequence). The CDR3 DNA reads TGTGCCAGCAGTATGCCCAACTACAATGAGCAGTTCTTC. Its protein is CASSMPNYNEQFF.

This clonotype was seen ten or more times. The chain joins TRBV6-1 to TRBJ2-3; D is uncertain. V was cut by 2 bases and J by 4 bases, with 7 bases left in between. This CDR3 comprises 13 residues. Germline CDR1 reads MNHNS; CDR2 reads SASEGT. The CDR3 protein is CASSEWTPDTQYF. The CDR3 coding sequence is TGTGCCAGCAGTGAATGGACCCCAGATACGCAGTATTTT.

The chain carries TRBV27 and TRBJ2-2; D might be TRBD1 (6 bases). CDR3 length: 16 residues. Germline lookup yields CDR1 MNHEY and CDR2 SMNVEV (reference sequence). V was pared by 2 bases and J by 0 bases, with 10 bases between. The CDR3 bases are TGTGCCAGCAGTTTAACCGAGGGGGCGAACACCGGGGAGCTGTTTTTT. Amino acid sequence: CASSLTEGANTGELFF.

This clonotype occurred once. The V call is TRBV5-5, the J call TRBJ1-1, with D possibly TRBD1 on 5 matching bases. Trimming took off 1 base at V and 5 bases at J, with 12 bases between the two ends. Germline CDR1 is SGHKS and CDR2 is YYEKEE (reference sequence). The CDR3 totals 14 residues. As DNA, the CDR3 is TGTGCCAGCAGCTTGTGGGATGGGGCGACTGAAGCTTTCTTT. Encoded protein: CASSLWDGATEAFF.

This clonotype was detected a few times. The gene calls are TRBV6-2 or TRBV6-3 and TRBJ2-7; 10 bases line up with TRBD1. V shed 2 bases and J 3 bases; nucleotides not matched to a gene: 4. This CDR3 region has 15 residues. Germline assignment: CDR1 MNHEY and CDR2 SVGEGT. The CDR3 reads CASSYTRTGGYEQYV. The CDR3 DNA follows: TGTGCCAGCAGTTACACGAGGACAGGGGGCTACGAGCAGTACGTC.

The chain couples TRBV7-6 to TRBJ2-3; D unresolved. Germline CDR1 SGHVS, CDR2 FNYEAQ. The CDR3 has 13 residues. V was shortened by 5 bases and J by 0 bases, with 6 bases between the two germline ends. The CDR3 loop is CASSAASTDTQYF. CDR3 nucleotide sequence: TGTGCCAGCAGCGCGGCTAGCACAGATACGCAGTATTTT.

The J gene is TRBJ1-5, the V gene TRBV12-3 or TRBV12-4; 9 bases align to TRBD1. CDR3 length: 13 amino acids. After removal of 6 bases from V and 7 bases from J, the junction contained 4 bases not matched to a gene. CDR3 loop: CASRMDRGQPQHF. The CDR3 DNA is TGTGCCAGCAGGATGGACAGGGGACAGCCCCAGCATTTT.

This clonotype was detected a few times. V is TRBV12-5 and J is TRBJ2-1; 11 positions agree with TRBD2. V lost 5 bases, J lost 6 bases, and 3 bases stayed unmatched. Germline CDR1 and CDR2: LGHNT and FRNRAP. This CDR3 has 14 amino acids. The DNA for the CDR3 is TGTGCTAGTGGTCTAGCGGGGGGCCCCAATGAGCAGTTCTTC. Translating gives CASGLAGGPNEQFF.

The V gene is TRBV18, the J gene TRBJ2-1, with TRBD2 matching 7 bases. The length of the CDR3 is 15 residues. V was clipped by 3 bases and J by 5 bases; unmatched bases: 7. The V gene's germline CDR1 is KGHSH and CDR2 LQKENI. CDR3 in DNA: TGTGCCAGCTCACCCGTGCTAGCGGCTGACAATGAGCAGTTCTTC. Encoded protein: CASSPVLAADNEQFF.

The chain combines TRBV7-9 with TRBJ1-1, with D possibly being TRBD1 (5 bases). This CDR3 is built from 14 residues. Trimming cost V 5 bases and J 1 base, with 11 bases left between them. Germline assignment: CDR1 SEHNR and CDR2 FQNEAQ (reference sequence). The CDR3 loop reads CASSQEGKNTEAFF. CDR3 in DNA: TGTGCCAGCAGCCAAGAGGGGAAGAACACTGAAGCTTTCTTT.

J is TRBJ2-1 and V is TRBV6-6; TRBD1 aligns across 10 bases. This CDR3 has 14 amino acids. Germline CDR1 reads MNHNY; CDR2 reads SVGAGI (reference sequence). The J segment lost 5 bases and the V segment lost 5 bases, leaving 3 bases of the junction unmatched. The chain's CDR3 is CASSDRGLNNEQFF. DNA of the CDR3: TGTGCCAGCAGTGACAGGGGGCTAAACAATGAGCAGTTCTTC.

This clonotype was counted only a few times. The chain links TRBV5-1 to TRBJ1-1; 10 bases are shared with TRBD1. Germline assignment: CDR1 SGHRS and CDR2 YFSETQ. The CDR3 is 14 amino acids. V lost 4 bases, J lost 4 bases, and 4 bases stayed unmatched. CDR3 protein: CASSRQGAGTEAFF. CDR3 bases: TGCGCCAGCAGCAGACAGGGGGCTGGCACTGAAGCTTTCTTT.

The V gene is TRBV14, the J gene TRBJ2-2, with 11 bases matching TRBD2. The CDR3 is 18 residues long. Trimming at V came to 0 bases and at J to 4 bases, leaving 7 bases not matched to a gene. CDR1 SGHDN and CDR2 FVKESK come from the germline V gene. The CDR3 protein is CASSQESSGGPGTGELFF. CDR3 coding DNA: TGTGCCAGCAGCCAAGAGTCTAGCGGGGGGCCGGGCACCGGGGAGCTGTTTTTT.

The chain carries TRBV18 and TRBJ2-1; D is possibly TRBD1 or TRBD2 (5 bases each). This CDR3 is 15 amino acids long. Germline CDR1 and CDR2: KGHSH and LQKENI. V lost 3 bases, J lost 0 bases, and 9 bases lay in between. The CDR3 region is CASSPEGRSYNEQFF. The CDR3 nucleotides are TGTGCCAGCTCACCTGAGGGGCGCTCCTACAATGAGCAGTTCTTC. Looking up the rest from reference TRBV18 and TRBJ2-1 gives the full variable domain: NAGVMQNPRHLVRRRGQEARLRCSPMKGHSHVYWYRQLPEEGLKFMVYLQKENIIDESGMPKERFSAEFPKEGPSILRIQQVVRGDSAAYFCASSPEGRSYNEQFFGPGTRLTVL.

V gene TRBV4-1 combines with J gene TRBJ2-1; maybe TRBD2 (5 bases). Germline CDR1 reads MGHRA; CDR2 reads YSYEKL. The CDR3 totals 15 residues. V lost 2 bases, J lost 4 bases, and 12 bases lay in between. The CDR3 spells CASSQIAGDYNEQFF. CDR3 nucleotides: TGCGCCAGCAGCCAAATAGCCGGGGATTACAATGAGCAGTTCTTC.

To note about this clonotype: One junction end disagrees with the germline gene, perhaps due to a read error. V and J are TRBV12-3 or TRBV12-4 and TRBJ2-7, with D tentatively TRBD1 or TRBD2 (5 bases each). The CDR3 sequence is 12 residues long. CDR3 in amino acids: CASSQGTSASFF. The CDR3 bases are TGTGCCAGCAGCCAAGGGACCTCAGCAAGCTTCTTC.

This clonotype was detected a few times. The genes are TRBV11-2 and TRBJ2-1; weak D call: TRBD1 (5 bases). CDR1 and CDR2 from the germline V gene are SGHAT and FQNNGV. This CDR3 spans 12 amino acids. Trimming took off 0 bases at V and 12 bases at J, with 9 bases between the two ends. The CDR3 coding sequence is TGTGCCAGCAGCTTAGAAAGAAGGGGGCAGTTCTTC. This sequence encodes CASSLERRGQFF.

The chain recombines TRBV4-1 with TRBJ2-5; 9 positions match TRBD2. This CDR3 is built from 15 residues. Germline values: CDR1 MGHRA, CDR2 YSYEKL. Losses at the gene ends were 4 bases for V and 0 bases for J; bases not matched to a gene: 3. For the CDR3, the DNA is TGCGCCAGCAGCCGCGGACTAGCGTACCAAGAGACCCAGTACTTC. It encodes CASSRGLAYQETQYF.

This clonotype was recorded many times. The chain uses TRBV7-8 and TRBJ1-5; D is ambiguous. V lost 5 bases, J lost 3 bases, and 11 bases lay in between. The CDR3 contains 14 residues. Germline assignment: CDR1 SGHVS and CDR2 FQNEAQ. The CDR3 DNA reads TGTGCCAGCAGCCCGAGATGGACCAATCAGCCCCAGCATTTT. It yields the protein CASSPRWTNQPQHF.

CDR3 nucleotide sequence: TGTGCCAGCAGTGGACAGGGACGGGTTGCAACTAATGAAAAACTGTTTTTT. Translating it yields CASSGQGRVATNEKLFF. The chain links TRBV25-1 to TRBJ1-4; 7 bases are shared with TRBD1. This CDR3 comprises 17 residues. Germline loops: CDR1 MGHDK, CDR2 SYGVNS. V shed 4 bases, J shed 0 bases, and the junction held 8 bases outside the gene matches.

In its sample, this clonotype was seen a few times. The chain is built from TRBV7-6 and TRBJ2-1; 11 nucleotides agree with TRBD2. Germline trimming cut 5 bases from V and 8 bases from J; bases unmatched to any gene: 17. CDR1 is SGHVS, CDR2 FNYEAQ, per germline. This CDR3 comprises 18 residues. Written as DNA, the CDR3 is TGTGCCAGCAGCCCTACAAGTATATATACTAGCGGGGGTGATGAGCAGTTCTTC. Translating it yields CASSPTSIYTSGGDEQFF.